The clone carrying this T cell receptor beta chain was picked up many times. Its target is not known. This entry belongs to a study of T-cell memory formation after mild COVID-19. Whole-study findings and limits: Contracting CD8+ clones were enriched in EMRA, CD4+ mainly in CM and EM.

CDR1 is SEHNR, CDR2 FQNEAQ, per germline (reference sequence). V lost 4 bases to trimming and J lost 4 bases; unmatched junction nucleotides: 8. The CDR3 has 16 amino acids. One entry per CDR3 protein, called by TCRdb with MiXCR from the 5' RACE reads. The data hold over 350,000 distinct CDR3 sequences, with about 17% observed a single time. Input material: PBMCs or a T cell subset sorted from them (not recorded which). The chain combines TRBV7-9 with TRBJ2-3; 10 bases align to TRBD2. The clonotype was recovered from a man aged 18 to 35 who had mild COVID-19 (a few samples of this study predate the infection). Cell type and time point are not known. The chain's CDR3 is CASSSAIAGGSDTQYF. Written as DNA, the CDR3 is TGTGCCAGCAGCTCGGCTATAGCGGGGGGCTCAGATACGCAGTATTTT.